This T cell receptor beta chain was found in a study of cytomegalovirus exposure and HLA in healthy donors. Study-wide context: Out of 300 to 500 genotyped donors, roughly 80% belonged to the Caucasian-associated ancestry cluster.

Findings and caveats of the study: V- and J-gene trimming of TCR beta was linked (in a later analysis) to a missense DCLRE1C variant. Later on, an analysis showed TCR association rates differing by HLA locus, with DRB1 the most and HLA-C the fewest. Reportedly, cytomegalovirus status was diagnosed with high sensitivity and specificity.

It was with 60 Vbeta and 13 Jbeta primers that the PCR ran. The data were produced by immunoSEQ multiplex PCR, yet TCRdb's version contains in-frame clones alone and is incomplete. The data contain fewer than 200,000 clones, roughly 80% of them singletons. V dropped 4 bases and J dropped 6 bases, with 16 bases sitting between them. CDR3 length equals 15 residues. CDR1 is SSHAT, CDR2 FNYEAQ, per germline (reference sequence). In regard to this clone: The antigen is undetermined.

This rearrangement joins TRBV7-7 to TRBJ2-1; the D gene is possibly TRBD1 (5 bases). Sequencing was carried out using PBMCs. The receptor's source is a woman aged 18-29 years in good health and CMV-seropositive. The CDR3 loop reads CASSSIDGARNEQFF. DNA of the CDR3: TGTGCCAGCAGCTCGATTGATGGGGCGCGCAATGAGCAGTTCTTC.